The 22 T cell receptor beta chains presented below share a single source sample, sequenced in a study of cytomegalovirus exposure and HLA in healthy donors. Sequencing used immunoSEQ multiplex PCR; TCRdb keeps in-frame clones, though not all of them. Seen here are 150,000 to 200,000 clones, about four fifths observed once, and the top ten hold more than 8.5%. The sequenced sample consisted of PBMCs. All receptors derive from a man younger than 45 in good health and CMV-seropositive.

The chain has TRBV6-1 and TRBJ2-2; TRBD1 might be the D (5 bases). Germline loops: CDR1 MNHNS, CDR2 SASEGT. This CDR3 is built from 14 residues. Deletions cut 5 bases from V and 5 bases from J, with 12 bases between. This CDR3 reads CASSLTEQTGELFF. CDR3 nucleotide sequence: TGTGCCAGCAGTTTGACAGAACAAACCGGGGAGCTGTTTTTT.

This CDR3 reads CASSPMDSYGYTF. In DNA form, the CDR3 reads TGTGCCAGCAGTCCGATGGACAGCTATGGCTACACCTTC. The chain uses TRBV28 and TRBJ1-2; TRBD1 might be the D (6 bases). This CDR3 contains 13 residues. CDR1 MDHEN and CDR2 SYDVKM come from the germline V gene. V was trimmed by 5 bases and J by 4 bases, leaving 11 bases between them.

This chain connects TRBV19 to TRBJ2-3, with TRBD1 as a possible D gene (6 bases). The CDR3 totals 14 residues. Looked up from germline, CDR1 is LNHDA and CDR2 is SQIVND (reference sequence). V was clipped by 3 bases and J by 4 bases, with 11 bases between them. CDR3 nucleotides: TGTGCCAGTAGTATCGGAGAGGGGGCAGATACGCAGTATTTT. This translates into CASSIGEGADTQYF.

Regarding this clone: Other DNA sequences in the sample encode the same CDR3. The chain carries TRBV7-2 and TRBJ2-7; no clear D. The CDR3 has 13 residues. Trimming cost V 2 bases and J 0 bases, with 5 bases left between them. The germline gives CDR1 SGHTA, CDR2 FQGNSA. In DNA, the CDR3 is TGTGCCAGCAGCTTATCAGGCTCCTACGAGCAGTACTTC. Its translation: CASSLSGSYEQYF.

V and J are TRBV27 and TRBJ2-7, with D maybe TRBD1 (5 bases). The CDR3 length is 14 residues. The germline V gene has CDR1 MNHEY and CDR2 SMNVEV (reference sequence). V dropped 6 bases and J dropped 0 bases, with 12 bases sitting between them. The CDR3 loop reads CASRMGQNSYEQYF. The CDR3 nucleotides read TGTGCCAGCAGGATGGGGCAGAACTCCTACGAGCAGTACTTC.

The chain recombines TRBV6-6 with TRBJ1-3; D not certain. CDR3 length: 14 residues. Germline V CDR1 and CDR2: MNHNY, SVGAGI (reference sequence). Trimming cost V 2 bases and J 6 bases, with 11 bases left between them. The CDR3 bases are TGTGCCAGCAGTTACCGCGGAAGCCAAAACACCATATATTTT. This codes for CASSYRGSQNTIYF.

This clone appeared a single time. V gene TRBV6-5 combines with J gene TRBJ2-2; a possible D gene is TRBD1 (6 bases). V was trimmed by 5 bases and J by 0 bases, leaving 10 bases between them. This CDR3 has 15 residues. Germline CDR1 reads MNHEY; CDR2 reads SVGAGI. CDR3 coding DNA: TGTGCCAGCAGTCCAGGGGTAGCGAACACCGGGGAGCTGTTTTTT. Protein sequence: CASSPGVANTGELFF.

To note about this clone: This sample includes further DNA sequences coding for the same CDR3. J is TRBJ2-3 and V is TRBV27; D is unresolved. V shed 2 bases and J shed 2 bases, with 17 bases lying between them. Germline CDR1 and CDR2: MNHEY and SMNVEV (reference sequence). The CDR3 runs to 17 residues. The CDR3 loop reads CASSLERGSPDTDTQYF. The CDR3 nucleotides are TGTGCCAGCAGTTTAGAGCGCGGATCGCCGGACACAGATACGCAGTATTTT.

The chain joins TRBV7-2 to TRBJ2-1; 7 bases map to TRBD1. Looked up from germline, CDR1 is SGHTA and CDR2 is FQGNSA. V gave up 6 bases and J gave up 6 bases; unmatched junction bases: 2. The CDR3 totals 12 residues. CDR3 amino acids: CASSRDSNEQFF. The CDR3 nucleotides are TGTGCCAGCAGTCGGGACAGCAATGAGCAGTTCTTC.

The CDR3 coding sequence is TGTGCCACCAGCAGAGAAGACTCAAATGAAAAACTGTTTTTT. It translates to CATSREDSNEKLFF. The chain recombines TRBV15 with TRBJ1-4; D not certain. Deletions cut 0 bases from V and 5 bases from J, with 7 bases between. There are 14 residues in the CDR3. The germline gives CDR1 LNHNV, CDR2 YYDKDF (reference sequence). The full variable domain, completed using reference TRBV15 and TRBJ1-4, is DAMVIQNPRYQVTQFGKPVTLSCSQTLNHNVMYWYQQKSSQAPKLLFHYYDKDFNNEADTPDNFQSRRPNTSFCFLDIRSPGLGDTAMYLCATSREDSNEKLFFGSGTQLSVL.

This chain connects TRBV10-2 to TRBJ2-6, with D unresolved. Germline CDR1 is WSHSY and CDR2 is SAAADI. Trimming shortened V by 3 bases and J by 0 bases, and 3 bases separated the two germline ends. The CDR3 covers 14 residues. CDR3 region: CASSDISGANVLTF. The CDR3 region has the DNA TGCGCCAGCAGTGACATCTCTGGGGCCAACGTCCTGACTTTC.

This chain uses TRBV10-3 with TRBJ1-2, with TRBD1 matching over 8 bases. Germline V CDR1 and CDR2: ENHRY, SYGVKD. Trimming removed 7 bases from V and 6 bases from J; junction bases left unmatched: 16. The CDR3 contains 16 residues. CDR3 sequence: CAITYGQGGPTNGYTF. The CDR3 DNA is TGTGCCATCACCTACGGACAGGGAGGACCGACAAATGGCTACACCTTC.

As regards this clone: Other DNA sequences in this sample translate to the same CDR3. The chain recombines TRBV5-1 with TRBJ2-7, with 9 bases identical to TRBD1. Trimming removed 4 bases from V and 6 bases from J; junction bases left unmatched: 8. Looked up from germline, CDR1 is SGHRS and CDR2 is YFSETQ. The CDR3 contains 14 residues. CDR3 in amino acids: CASSLGQGEGEQYF. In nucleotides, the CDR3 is TGCGCCAGCAGCCTGGGACAGGGAGAAGGCGAGCAGTACTTC. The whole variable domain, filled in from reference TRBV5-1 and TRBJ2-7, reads KAGVTQTPRYLIKTRGQQVTLSCSPISGHRSVSWYQQTPGQGLQFLFEYFSETQRNKGNFPGRFSGRQFSNSRSEMNVSTLELGDSALYLCASSLGQGEGEQYFGPGTRLTVT.

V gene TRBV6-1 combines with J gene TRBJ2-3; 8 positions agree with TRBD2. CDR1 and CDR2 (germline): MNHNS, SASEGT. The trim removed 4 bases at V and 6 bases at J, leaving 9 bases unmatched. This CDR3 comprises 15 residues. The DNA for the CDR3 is TGTGCCAGCAGTGGAGGACTAGCCCCCGAGGATACGCAGTATTTT. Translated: CASSGGLAPEDTQYF.

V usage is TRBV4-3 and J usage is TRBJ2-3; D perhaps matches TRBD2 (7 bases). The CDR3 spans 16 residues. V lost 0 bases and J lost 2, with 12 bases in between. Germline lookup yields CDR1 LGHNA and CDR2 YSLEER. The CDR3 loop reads CASSQEGGASTDTQYF. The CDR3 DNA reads TGCGCCAGCAGCCAAGAGGGGGGGGCATCCACAGATACGCAGTATTTT.

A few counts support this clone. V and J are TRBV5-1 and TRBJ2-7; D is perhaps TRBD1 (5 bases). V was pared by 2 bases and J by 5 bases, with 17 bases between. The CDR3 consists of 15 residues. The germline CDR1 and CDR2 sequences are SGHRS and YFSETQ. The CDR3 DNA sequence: TGCGCCAGCAGCTTAAATGGAAGGGGTGTCCACGAGCAGTACTTC. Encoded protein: CASSLNGRGVHEQYF.

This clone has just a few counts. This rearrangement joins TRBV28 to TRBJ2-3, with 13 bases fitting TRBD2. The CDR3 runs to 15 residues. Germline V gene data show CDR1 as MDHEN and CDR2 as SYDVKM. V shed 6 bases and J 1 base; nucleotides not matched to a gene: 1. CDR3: CASRGTSGGTDTQYF. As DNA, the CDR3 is TGTGCCAGCAGGGGGACTAGCGGGGGCACAGATACGCAGTATTTT.

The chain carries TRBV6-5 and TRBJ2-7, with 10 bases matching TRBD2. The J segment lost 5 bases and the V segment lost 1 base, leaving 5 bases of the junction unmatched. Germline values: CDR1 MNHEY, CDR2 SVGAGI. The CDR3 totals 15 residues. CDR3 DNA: TGTGCCAGCAGTTACTACTCTAGCGGGAGTGACGAGCAGTACTTC. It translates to CASSYYSSGSDEQYF.

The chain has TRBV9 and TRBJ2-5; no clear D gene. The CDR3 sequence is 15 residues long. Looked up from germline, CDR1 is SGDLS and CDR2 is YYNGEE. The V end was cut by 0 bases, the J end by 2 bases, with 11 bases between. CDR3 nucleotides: TGTGCCAGCAGCGTAGTTAAAGGAGAGCAAGAGACCCAGTACTTC. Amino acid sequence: CASSVVKGEQETQYF.

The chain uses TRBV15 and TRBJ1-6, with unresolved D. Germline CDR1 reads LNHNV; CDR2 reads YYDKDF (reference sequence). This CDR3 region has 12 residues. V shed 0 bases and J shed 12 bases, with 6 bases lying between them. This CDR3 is CATSRDALPLHF. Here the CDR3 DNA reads TGTGCCACCAGCAGAGATGCGTTACCCCTCCACTTT.

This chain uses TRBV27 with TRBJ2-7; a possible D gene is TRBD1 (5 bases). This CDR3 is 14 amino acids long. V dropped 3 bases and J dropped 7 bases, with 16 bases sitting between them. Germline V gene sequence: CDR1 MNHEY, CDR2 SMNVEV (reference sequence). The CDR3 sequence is CASSFGQGVREQYF. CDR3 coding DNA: TGTGCCAGCAGTTTTGGGCAGGGTGTCAGGGAGCAGTACTTC.

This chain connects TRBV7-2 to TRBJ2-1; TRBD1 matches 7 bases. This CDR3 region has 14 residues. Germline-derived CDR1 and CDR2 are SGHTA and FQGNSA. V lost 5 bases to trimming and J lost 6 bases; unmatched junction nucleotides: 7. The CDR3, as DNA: TGTGCCAGCAGCCCCGCGAACAGGGGCAATGAGCAGTTCTTC. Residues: CASSPANRGNEQFF.